A selection of T cell receptor beta chains follows, all from one sample in a study. TCRdb used MiXCR to reprocess the RT-PCR reads, holding one entry per CDR3 protein. The sample yields 550,000 to 750,000 distinct CDR3 sequences, more than 13% seen once. Sequenced material: memory CD4+ T cells from blood. Receptors originate from a female donor in good health, serving as a healthy control. Each CDR3 is given with its conserved first and last residue. The D gene is left open where the match is weak. Clone size appears in some rows only: once, few, many, or a class for an expanded clone.

CDR3nt: TGTGCCAGCAGCTTAGGTTCTAGCGGGAGTAGATCCTACGAGCAGTACTTC
CDR3aa: CASSLGSSGSRSYEQYF
j_gene: TRBJ2-7
v_gene: TRBV7-2
abundance: few
d_gene: TRBD2

CDR3nt: TGCGCCAGCAGCCAACTCGGTGGGCGGAGAGGGGACGAGCAGTACTTC
CDR3aa: CASSQLGGRRGDEQYF
j_gene: TRBJ2-7
v_gene: TRBV4-3
abundance: .
d_gene: .

CDR3nt: TGTGCCAGCAGCGCGAACCCCGGGGCCTACAATGAGCAGTTCTTC
CDR3aa: CASSANPGAYNEQFF
j_gene: TRBJ2-1
v_gene: TRBV11-2
abundance: .
d_gene: .

CDR3nt: TGTGCCAGCAGTTTAAACGGGGGCAGGCAGCCCCAGCATTTT
CDR3aa: CASSLNGGRQPQHF
j_gene: TRBJ1-5
v_gene: TRBV12-3/TRBV12-4
abundance: .
d_gene: .

CDR3nt: TGTGCCAGCAGCGGACTCCGAGACAGGTGGTCCTACGAGCAGTACTTC
CDR3aa: CASSGLRDRWSYEQYF
j_gene: TRBJ2-7
v_gene: TRBV5-5
abundance: .
d_gene: .

CDR3nt: TGTGCCAGCAGCCCCAGCCAGATAGGCAATCAGCCCCAGCATTTT
CDR3aa: CASSPSQIGNQPQHF
j_gene: TRBJ1-5
v_gene: TRBV12-3/TRBV12-4
abundance: few
d_gene: .

CDR3nt: TGTGCCAGCAGTGCCTCTGGGGCCAACGTCCTGACTTTC
CDR3aa: CASSASGANVLTF
j_gene: TRBJ2-6
v_gene: TRBV6-5
abundance: many
d_gene: .

CDR3nt: TGTGCCATCAGTGAAGGGCCCTATAATTCACCCCTCCACTTT
CDR3aa: CAISEGPYNSPLHF
j_gene: TRBJ1-6
v_gene: TRBV10-3
abundance: .
d_gene: .

CDR3nt: TGTGCCAGCAGTCCGTCGGACAGGACCTACGAGCAGTACTTC
CDR3aa: CASSPSDRTYEQYF
j_gene: TRBJ2-7
v_gene: TRBV12-3/TRBV12-4
abundance: .
d_gene: TRBD1

CDR3nt: TGTGCCACCCGGGACCCGGGGAACACAGATACGCAGTATTTT
CDR3aa: CATRDPGNTDTQYF
j_gene: TRBJ2-3
v_gene: TRBV6-1
abundance: .
d_gene: .

CDR3nt: TGTGCCAGCAGCCTAGGGACAGGGGGCGGTAAGCAGTACTTC
CDR3aa: CASSLGTGGGKQYF
j_gene: TRBJ2-7
v_gene: TRBV5-8
abundance: many
d_gene: TRBD1

CDR3nt: TGTGCCAGCAGCCCAGGGAAGACGAGCAATCAGCCCCAGCATTTT
CDR3aa: CASSPGKTSNQPQHF
j_gene: TRBJ1-5
v_gene: TRBV5-5
abundance: few
d_gene: .

CDR3nt: TGTGCCAGCAGTGAATCAGGTCGTGGCAGGGGTCAAGAGACCCAGTACTTC
CDR3aa: CASSESGRGRGQETQYF
j_gene: TRBJ2-5
v_gene: TRBV25-1
abundance: few
d_gene: .

CDR3nt: TGTGCCAGCAGCTTTGACGGATCCTACGAGCAGTACTTC
CDR3aa: CASSFDGSYEQYF
j_gene: TRBJ2-7
v_gene: TRBV7-2
abundance: .
d_gene: .

CDR3nt: TGTGCCAGCTCCCGGTCCCGAGGGGACCAAGCTTTCTTT
CDR3aa: CASSRSRGDQAFF
j_gene: TRBJ1-1
v_gene: TRBV18
abundance: .
d_gene: .

CDR3nt: TGCAGTGCTCGCAGGGACCTTGGCTACACCTTC
CDR3aa: CSARRDLGYTF
j_gene: TRBJ1-2
v_gene: TRBV20-1
abundance: few
d_gene: .

CDR3nt: TGTGCCAGCAGACACAGGGACCGTGGGCAGCCCCAGCATTTT
CDR3aa: CASRHRDRGQPQHF
j_gene: TRBJ1-5
v_gene: TRBV12-3/TRBV12-4
abundance: .
d_gene: .

CDR3nt: TGCAGTGCTAGAAGGTCAGGGTACGGAAACACCATATATTTT
CDR3aa: CSARRSGYGNTIYF
j_gene: TRBJ1-3
v_gene: TRBV20-1
abundance: few
d_gene: .

CDR3nt: TGTGCCAGCAGCTTAGTTACGGTGCAAGAGACCCAGTACTTC
CDR3aa: CASSLVTVQETQYF
j_gene: TRBJ2-5
v_gene: TRBV7-6
abundance: many
d_gene: .

CDR3nt: TGCGCCAGCAGCCAAGGGACAGGGTCCCCTGAAGCTTTCTTT
CDR3aa: CASSQGTGSPEAFF
j_gene: TRBJ1-1
v_gene: TRBV4-3
abundance: many
d_gene: TRBD1

CDR3nt: TGTGCCAGCAGTTTAGGACTGTCCGGCATGTATGAGCAGTTCTTC
CDR3aa: CASSLGLSGMYEQFF
j_gene: TRBJ2-1
v_gene: TRBV12-3/TRBV12-4
abundance: .
d_gene: .

CDR3nt: TGTGCCAGCAGTGAGGTCGGACCATCTGTTGGGGAGCAGTACTTC
CDR3aa: CASSEVGPSVGEQYF
j_gene: TRBJ2-7
v_gene: TRBV25-1
abundance: many
d_gene: .

CDR3nt: TGTGCCAGCAGCTTAGACAAGGGTGAGCAGTTCTTC
CDR3aa: CASSLDKGEQFF
j_gene: TRBJ2-1
v_gene: TRBV7-7
abundance: few
d_gene: .